One and the same sample provided the 22 T cell receptor beta chains below, sequenced in a study of control samples from healthy donors and cancer patients. Assay: immunoSEQ multiplex PCR; the TCRdb copy retains only in-frame clones and omits some. The top ten hold about 22% of the sample, which has 40,000 or so clones, around 83% seen once. The sequenced sample was PBMCs. These receptors originate from a woman aged 55-75 years with lung cancer.

V usage is TRBV4-2 and J usage is TRBJ2-1, with 10 bases that match TRBD2. This CDR3 comprises 15 residues. Germline V gives CDR1 LGHNA, CDR2 YNFKEQ. J gave up 9 bases and V 0 bases, and 5 bases lay outside the gene matches. In nucleotides, the CDR3 is TGTGCCAGCAGCCAAGAAGCGGGGGGGTTAGGTGAGCAGTTCTTC. This translates into CASSQEAGGLGEQFF.

The V gene is TRBV3-1 (or the pseudogene TRBV3-2), the J gene TRBJ2-5, with D perhaps TRBD2 (5 bases). The CDR3 loop spans 14 amino acids. Germline values: CDR1 LGHDT, CDR2 YNNKEL (reference sequence). V lost 7 bases and J 5 bases, leaving 17 bases between the germline ends. CDR3 nucleotides: TGTGCCAGCACCCGGGTGGACTTCGGGGAGACCCAGTACTTC. It codes for CASTRVDFGETQYF.

The V and J genes are TRBV18 and TRBJ2-1; no clear D gene. Germline V gene sequence: CDR1 KGHSH, CDR2 LQKENI. This CDR3 region has 20 residues. V shed 3 bases and J shed 0 bases, with 24 bases lying between them. CDR3 in DNA: TGTGCCAGCTCACCTTTCGCCTCAAGTGGGAAGAGTATCTCCTACAATGAGCAGTTCTTC. It specifies CASSPFASSGKSISYNEQFF.

CDR3 DNA sequence: TGTGCCAGCAGTCTGGCGGCTAGCGGGAACACAGATACGCAGTATTTT. As protein: CASSLAASGNTDTQYF. This chain connects TRBV27 to TRBJ2-3, with 9 bases that match TRBD2. This CDR3 is built from 16 residues. Germline CDR1 is MNHEY and CDR2 is SMNVEV (reference sequence). With 5 bases clipped from V and 2 bases from J, the junction kept 8 bases outside the gene matches.

The rearrangement joins TRBV3-1 (or the pseudogene TRBV3-2) to TRBJ2-1; 7 bases fit TRBD2. The trim removed 5 bases at V and 9 bases at J, leaving 4 bases unmatched. This CDR3 region has 12 residues. Germline V gene sequence: CDR1 LGHDT, CDR2 YNNKEL (reference sequence). CDR3 nucleotides: TGTGCCAGCAGCTTTACGGGAGGTGAGCAGTTCTTC. It is translated as CASSFTGGEQFF.

The chain employs TRBV29-1 and TRBJ2-6; D possibly corresponds to TRBD2 (5 bases). Trimming removed 5 bases from V and 4 bases from J, with 12 bases in between. The germline V gene encodes CDR1 SQVTM and CDR2 ANQGSEA. The CDR3 totals 14 residues. The CDR3 is CSVRGLAGANVLTF. In nucleotides, the CDR3 is TGCAGCGTTCGAGGGTTGGCAGGGGCCAACGTCCTGACTTTC.

The chain couples TRBV7-8 to TRBJ1-2, with 7 bases that match TRBD1. The V gene's germline CDR1 is SGHVS and CDR2 FQNEAQ. V lost 1 base, J lost 2 bases, and 1 base stayed unmatched. The CDR3 contains 14 residues. CDR3 residues: CASSLDRGNYGYTF. In DNA form, the CDR3 reads TGTGCCAGCAGCTTAGACAGGGGCAACTATGGCTACACCTTC.

V is TRBV10-3 and J is TRBJ1-1; D not certain. CDR3 length: 13 amino acids. Germline CDR1 is ENHRY and CDR2 is SYGVKD. Trimming left V 7 bases short and J 1 base short, with 10 bases between. The CDR3 reads CAIMRTENTEAFF. The CDR3, as DNA: TGTGCCATCATGCGGACGGAGAACACTGAAGCTTTCTTT.

The V call is TRBV9, the J call TRBJ1-5, with D perhaps matching TRBD1 (6 bases). CDR1 and CDR2 from the germline V gene are SGDLS and YYNGEE. The V gene lost 5 bases and the J gene lost 3 bases, with 18 bases spanning the gap. There are 16 residues in the CDR3. For the CDR3, the DNA is TGTGCCAGCAGTTCGACAGGCCGCATCCTCAATCAGCCCCAGCATTTT. Translating gives CASSSTGRILNQPQHF.

This clone was counted between two and nine times. The CDR3 coding sequence is TGTGCCAGCAGTTACTCGCCAGGGGTGGATTCACCCCTCCACTTT. Translation: CASSYSPGVDSPLHF. The chain employs TRBV6-5 and TRBJ1-6, with a possible D match to TRBD1 (6 bases). V gave up 0 bases and J gave up 8 bases, with 11 bases separating them. CDR1 MNHEY and CDR2 SVGAGI come from the germline V gene. This CDR3 contains 15 residues.

This chain uses TRBV7-3 with TRBJ1-1; D gene ambiguous. There are 13 residues in the CDR3. Deletions cut 5 bases from V and 1 base from J, with 8 bases between. Germline V CDR1 and CDR2: SGHTA, FQGTGA. CDR3 protein: CASSQAENTEAFF. Here the CDR3 DNA reads TGTGCCAGCAGCCAAGCAGAGAACACTGAAGCTTTCTTT.

This chain connects TRBV25-1 to TRBJ1-3, with D perhaps matching TRBD1 (5 bases). CDR1 is MGHDK, CDR2 SYGVNS, per germline. The CDR3 runs 14 residues. Between the trimmed V and J ends, which lost 4 bases and 4 bases, there was a span of 11 bases. CDR3 coding DNA: TGTGCCAGCAGTGCGGACATCCCAGGAAACACCATATATTTT. It codes for CASSADIPGNTIYF. Full variable domain (remainder filled in from reference TRBV25-1 and TRBJ1-3): EADIYQTPRYLVIGTGKKITLECSQTMGHDKMYWYQQDPGMELHLIHYSYGVNSTEKGDLSSESTVSRIRTEHFPLTLESARPSHTSQYLCASSADIPGNTIYFGEGSWLTVV.

J is TRBJ2-3 and V is TRBV18; D unclear. CDR1 KGHSH and CDR2 LQKENI come from the germline V gene. The V end lost 0 bases, the J end lost 5 bases, and 6 bases lay between the germline ends. This CDR3 has 13 residues. CDR3 nucleotides: TGTGCCAGCTCACCACCAGTCGGAGATACGCAGTATTTT. Translating gives CASSPPVGDTQYF.

The rearrangement uses TRBV6-1 and TRBJ2-7; 8 positions match TRBD1. This CDR3 has 18 residues. Per germline, CDR1 MNHNS and CDR2 SASEGT. Trimming at V came to 4 bases and at J to 0 bases, leaving 14 bases not matched to a gene. CDR3 protein: CASSGSLIQGASSYEQYF. The CDR3 DNA reads TGTGCCAGCAGTGGGTCACTAATTCAGGGGGCCAGCTCCTACGAGCAGTACTTC.

In this sample, this clone turned up a few times. The chain uses TRBV30 and TRBJ2-3; D is tentatively TRBD1 or TRBD2 (6 bases each). The CDR3 length is 15 residues. V lost 3 bases and J lost 0, with 13 bases in between. Per germline, CDR1 GTSNPN and CDR2 SVGIG (reference sequence). CDR3 DNA: TGTGCCTGGAGCGCCGGGGGCACTAGCACAGATACGCAGTATTTT. Protein: CAWSAGGTSTDTQYF.

The J gene is TRBJ1-1, the V gene TRBV5-6; D remains unclear. Germline V gives CDR1 SGHDT, CDR2 YYEEEE. This CDR3 region has 16 residues. The V gene lost 4 bases and the J gene lost 5 bases, with 21 bases spanning the gap. In nucleotides, the CDR3 is TGTGCCAGCAGCGTCAGACGGGTACTCGTCGTTACTGAAGCTTTCTTT. This codes for CASSVRRVLVVTEAFF.

The CDR3 coding sequence is TGTGCCAGCAGCCCGAGACCGGGACAGGCCACCGGGGAGCTGTTTTTT. The encoded protein is CASSPRPGQATGELFF. The rearrangement links TRBV5-4 to TRBJ2-2, with TRBD1 matching over 8 bases. Trimming at V came to 4 bases and at J to 4 bases, leaving 9 bases not matched to a gene. The CDR3 is 16 amino acids. Germline V gene sequence: CDR1 SGHNT, CDR2 YYREEE (reference sequence). Full variable domain (missing parts from reference TRBV5-4 and TRBJ2-2): ETGVTQSPTHLIKTRGQQVTLRCSSQSGHNTVSWYQQALGQGPQFIFQYYREEENGRGNFPPRFSGLQFPNYSSELNVNALELDDSALYLCASSPRPGQATGELFFGEGSRLTVL.

This clone was found once. The chain is built from TRBV25-1 and TRBJ1-1; D is unclear. V gave up 7 bases and J gave up 0 bases, with 9 bases separating them. This CDR3 spans 13 amino acids. Per germline, CDR1 MGHDK and CDR2 SYGVNS. The CDR3: CASTDGLNTEAFF. CDR3 sequence (DNA): TGTGCCAGCACCGACGGCCTGAACACTGAAGCTTTCTTT.

The chain couples TRBV5-6 to TRBJ2-1; TRBD2 aligns across 10 bases. J gave up 8 bases and V 4 bases, and 12 bases lay outside the gene matches. The CDR3 has 16 amino acids. Looked up from germline, CDR1 is SGHDT and CDR2 is YYEEEE. The CDR3 DNA follows: TGTGCCAGCAGCCCAGGTCTAGCGGGAGAGGCCTATGAGCAGTTCTTC. Translated, it gives CASSPGLAGEAYEQFF.

V usage is TRBV29-1 and J usage is TRBJ2-1; D possibly corresponds to TRBD2 (5 bases). Germline values: CDR1 SQVTM, CDR2 ANQGSEA. This CDR3 has 13 residues. The germline V and J ends were trimmed by 3 bases and 14 bases, with 20 bases remaining between them. The CDR3 sequence is CSVELVEGGREFF. CDR3 coding DNA: TGCAGCGTTGAGCTTGTAGAGGGTGGTCGGGAGTTCTTC.

The CDR3 nucleotides are TGTGCCATCAGTGATGATCTAGACTACGAGCAGTACTTC. Translating gives CAISDDLDYEQYF. The chain couples TRBV10-3 to TRBJ2-7; D is unresolved. V lost 3 bases and J 3 bases, leaving 9 bases between the germline ends. The CDR3 sequence is 13 residues long. Germline V gives CDR1 ENHRY, CDR2 SYGVKD.

The gene calls are TRBV30 and TRBJ1-5, with D unclear. The CDR3 loop spans 13 amino acids. Between the trimmed V and J ends, which lost 2 bases and 5 bases, there was a span of 10 bases. Germline lookup yields CDR1 GTSNPN and CDR2 SVGIG (reference sequence). Written as DNA, the CDR3 is TGTGCCTGGAGTACCCACCTGTATCAGCCCCAGCATTTT. This codes for CAWSTHLYQPQHF.